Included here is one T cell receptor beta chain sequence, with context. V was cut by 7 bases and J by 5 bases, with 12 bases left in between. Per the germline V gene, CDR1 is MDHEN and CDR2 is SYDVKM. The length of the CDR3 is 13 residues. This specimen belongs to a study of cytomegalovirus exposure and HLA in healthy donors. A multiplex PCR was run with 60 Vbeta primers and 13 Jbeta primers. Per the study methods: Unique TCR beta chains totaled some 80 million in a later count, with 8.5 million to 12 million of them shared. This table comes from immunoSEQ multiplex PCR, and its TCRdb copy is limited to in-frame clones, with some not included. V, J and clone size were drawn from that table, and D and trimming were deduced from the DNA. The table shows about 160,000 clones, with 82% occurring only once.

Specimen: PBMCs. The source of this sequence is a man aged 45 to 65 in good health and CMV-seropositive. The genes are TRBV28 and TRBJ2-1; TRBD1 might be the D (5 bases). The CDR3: CASKTGPDNEQFF. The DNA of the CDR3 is TGTGCCAGCAAAACAGGCCCTGACAATGAGCAGTTCTTC.